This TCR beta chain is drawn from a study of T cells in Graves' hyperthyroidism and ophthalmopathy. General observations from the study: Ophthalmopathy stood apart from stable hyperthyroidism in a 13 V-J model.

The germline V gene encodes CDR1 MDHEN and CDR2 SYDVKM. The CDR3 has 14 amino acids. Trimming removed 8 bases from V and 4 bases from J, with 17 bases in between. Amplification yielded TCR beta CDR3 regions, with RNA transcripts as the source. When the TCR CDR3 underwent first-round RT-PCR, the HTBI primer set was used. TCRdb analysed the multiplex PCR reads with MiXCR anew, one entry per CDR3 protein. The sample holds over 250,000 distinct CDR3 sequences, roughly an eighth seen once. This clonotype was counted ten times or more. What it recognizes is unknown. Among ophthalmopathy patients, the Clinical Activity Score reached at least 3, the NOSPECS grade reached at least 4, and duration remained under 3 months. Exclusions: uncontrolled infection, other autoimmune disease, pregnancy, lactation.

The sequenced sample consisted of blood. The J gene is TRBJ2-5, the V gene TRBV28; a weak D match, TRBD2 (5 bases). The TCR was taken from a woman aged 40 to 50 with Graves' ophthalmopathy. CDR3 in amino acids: CASVLHGRGETQYF. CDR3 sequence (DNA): TGTGCCAGCGTCTTACACGGCCGGGGAGAGACCCAGTACTTC.